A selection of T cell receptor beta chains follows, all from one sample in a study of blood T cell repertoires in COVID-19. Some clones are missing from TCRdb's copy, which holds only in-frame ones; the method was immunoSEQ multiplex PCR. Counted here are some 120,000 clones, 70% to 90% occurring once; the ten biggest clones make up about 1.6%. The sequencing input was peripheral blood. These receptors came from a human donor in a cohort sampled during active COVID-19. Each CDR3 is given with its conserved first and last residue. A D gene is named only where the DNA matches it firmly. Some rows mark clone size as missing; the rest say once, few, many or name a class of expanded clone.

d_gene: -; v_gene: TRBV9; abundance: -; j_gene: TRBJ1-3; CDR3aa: CASSVGQGPGNTIYF; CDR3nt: TGTGCCAGCAGCGTAGGGCAGGGGCCTGGAAACACCATATATTTT
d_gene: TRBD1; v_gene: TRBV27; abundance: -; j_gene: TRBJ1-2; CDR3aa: CASSLTGGSGYTF; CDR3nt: TGTGCCAGCAGCCTTACAGGGGGCTCTGGCTACACCTTC
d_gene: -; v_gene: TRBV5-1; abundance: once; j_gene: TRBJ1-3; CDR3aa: CASTPGISGNTIYF; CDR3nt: TGCGCCAGCACCCCAGGGATATCTGGAAACACCATATATTTT
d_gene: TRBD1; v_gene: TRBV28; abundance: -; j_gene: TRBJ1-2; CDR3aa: CATLVRDRRRYTF; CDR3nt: TGTGCCACCTTAGTCCGGGACAGGAGGCGCTACACCTTC
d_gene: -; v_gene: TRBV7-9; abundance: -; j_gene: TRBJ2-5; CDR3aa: CASSFYEETQYF; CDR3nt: TGTGCCAGCAGCTTCTATGAGGAGACCCAGTACTTC
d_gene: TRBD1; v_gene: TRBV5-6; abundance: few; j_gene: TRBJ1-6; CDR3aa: CASGTGQNSPLHF; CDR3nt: TGTGCCAGCGGAACGGGACAGAATTCACCCCTCCACTTT
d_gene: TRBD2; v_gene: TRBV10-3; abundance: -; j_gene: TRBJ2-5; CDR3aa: CAINPDGTSRETQYF; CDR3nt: TGTGCCATCAACCCGGACGGGACTAGCCGAGAGACCCAGTACTTC
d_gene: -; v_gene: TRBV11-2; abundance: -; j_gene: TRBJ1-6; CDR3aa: CASSSQGYNSPLHF; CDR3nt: TGTGCCAGCAGTTCCCAGGGCTATAATTCACCCCTCCACTTT
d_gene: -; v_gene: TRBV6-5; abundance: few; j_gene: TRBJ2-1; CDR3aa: CASSPRVEREQFF; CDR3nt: TGTGCCAGCAGCCCAAGAGTGGAGAGGGAGCAGTTCTTC
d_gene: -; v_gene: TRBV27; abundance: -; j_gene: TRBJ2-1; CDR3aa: CASSFARPNEQFF; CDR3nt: TGTGCCAGCAGTTTCGCCAGGCCCAATGAGCAGTTCTTC
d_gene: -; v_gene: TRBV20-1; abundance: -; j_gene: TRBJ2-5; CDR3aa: CSARGGETQYF; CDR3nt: TGCAGTGCTAGAGGCGGGGAGACCCAGTACTTC
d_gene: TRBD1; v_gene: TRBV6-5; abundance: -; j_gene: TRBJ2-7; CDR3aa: CASSADRGASYEQYF; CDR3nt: TGTGCCAGCAGCGCAGACAGGGGCGCTAGCTACGAGCAGTACTTC
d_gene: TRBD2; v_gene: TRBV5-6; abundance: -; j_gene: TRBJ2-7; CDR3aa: CASSLGPRLAAEQYF; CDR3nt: TGTGCCAGCAGCTTGGGTCCGAGACTAGCGGCCGAGCAGTACTTC
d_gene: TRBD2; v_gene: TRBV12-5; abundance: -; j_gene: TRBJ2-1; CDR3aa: CASGLVTSGRFGAYNEQFF; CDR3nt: TGTGCTAGTGGCCTCGTTACTAGCGGGAGGTTTGGCGCCTACAATGAGCAGTTCTTC
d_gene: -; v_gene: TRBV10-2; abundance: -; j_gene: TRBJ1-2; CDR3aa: CASTQEGAGYTF; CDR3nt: TGCGCCAGCACCCAGGAGGGAGCTGGCTACACCTTC
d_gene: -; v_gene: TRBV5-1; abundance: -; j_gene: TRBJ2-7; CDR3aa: CASSSGQTNYEQYF; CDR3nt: TGCGCCAGCAGCTCAGGACAGACTAATTACGAGCAGTACTTC
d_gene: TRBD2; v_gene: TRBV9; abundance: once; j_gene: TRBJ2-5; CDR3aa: CASSPRLSGGQETQYF; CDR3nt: TGTGCCAGCAGCCCGCGGCTGAGCGGGGGCCAAGAGACCCAGTACTTC
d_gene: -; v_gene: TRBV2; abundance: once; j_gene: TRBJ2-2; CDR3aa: CASNAGTGELFF; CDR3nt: TGTGCCAGCAATGCCGGCACCGGGGAGCTGTTTTTT
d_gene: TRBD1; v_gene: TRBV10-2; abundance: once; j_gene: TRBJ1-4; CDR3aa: CASRTTGWDEKLFF; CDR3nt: TGCGCCAGCAGGACGACAGGGTGGGACGAAAAACTGTTTTTT
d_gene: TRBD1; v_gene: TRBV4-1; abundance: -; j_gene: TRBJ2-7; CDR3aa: CASSQAGTGGYEQYF; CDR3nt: TGCGCCAGCAGCCAAGCGGGGACAGGGGGGTACGAGCAGTACTTC
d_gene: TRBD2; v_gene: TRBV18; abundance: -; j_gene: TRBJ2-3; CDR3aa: CASSSSGLAGTQYF; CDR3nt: TGTGCCAGCTCGAGTTCGGGACTAGCGGGAACGCAGTATTTT
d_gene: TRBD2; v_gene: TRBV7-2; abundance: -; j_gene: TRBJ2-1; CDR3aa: CASSTVSGAPLYEQFF; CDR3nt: TGTGCCAGCAGCACAGTTAGCGGGGCGCCTTTATATGAGCAGTTCTTC
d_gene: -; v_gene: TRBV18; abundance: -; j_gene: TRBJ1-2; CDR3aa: CASSPGPGVVGANYGYTF; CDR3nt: TGTGCCAGCTCACCAGGGCCAGGGGTTGTCGGAGCCAACTATGGCTACACCTTC
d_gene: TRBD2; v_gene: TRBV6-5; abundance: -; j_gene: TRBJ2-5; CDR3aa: CASSYVLPSGETQYF; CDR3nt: TGTGCCAGCAGTTACGTTTTACCTAGCGGAGAGACCCAGTACTTC
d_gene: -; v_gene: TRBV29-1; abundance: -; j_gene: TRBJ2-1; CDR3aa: CSVAARSSYNEQFF; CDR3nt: TGCAGCGTGGCGGCGCGAAGCTCCTACAATGAGCAGTTCTTC
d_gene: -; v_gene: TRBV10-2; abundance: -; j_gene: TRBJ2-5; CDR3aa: CASSAGWETQYF; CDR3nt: TGCGCCAGCAGCGCCGGGTGGGAGACCCAGTACTTC
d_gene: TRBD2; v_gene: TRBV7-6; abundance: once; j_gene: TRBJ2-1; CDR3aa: CASSPIAGSYNEQFF; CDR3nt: TGTGCCAGCAGTCCAATAGCGGGCTCCTACAATGAGCAGTTCTTC
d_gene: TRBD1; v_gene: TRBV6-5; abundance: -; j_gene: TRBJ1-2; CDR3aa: CASSYRDRSGYTF; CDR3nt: TGTGCCAGCAGTTACCGGGACAGGAGCGGCTACACCTTC
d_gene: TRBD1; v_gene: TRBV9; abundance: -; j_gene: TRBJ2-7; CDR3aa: CASSVGTGAYEQYF; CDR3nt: TGTGCCAGCAGCGTAGGGACAGGGGCCTACGAGCAGTACTTC
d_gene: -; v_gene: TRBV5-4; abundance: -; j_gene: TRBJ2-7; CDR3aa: CASSFFYEQYF; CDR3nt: TGTGCCAGCAGCTTCTTCTACGAGCAGTACTTC
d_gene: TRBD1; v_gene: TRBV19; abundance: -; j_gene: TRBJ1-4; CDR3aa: CASRADRGRQKLFF; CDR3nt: TGTGCCAGTAGAGCCGACAGGGGTCGTCAGAAACTGTTTTTT
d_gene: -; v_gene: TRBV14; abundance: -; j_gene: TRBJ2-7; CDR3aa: CASSQGVGSRYEQYF; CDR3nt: TGTGCCAGCAGCCAAGGGGTAGGGAGTCGGTACGAGCAGTACTTC
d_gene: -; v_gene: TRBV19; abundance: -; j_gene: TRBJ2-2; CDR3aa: CASSSTGTGELFF; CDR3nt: TGTGCCAGTAGTAGTACAGGGACCGGGGAGCTGTTTTTT
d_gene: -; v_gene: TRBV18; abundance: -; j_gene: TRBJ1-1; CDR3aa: CASSPLQGSTNTEAFF; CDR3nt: TGTGCCAGCTCACCACTACAGGGATCTACGAACACTGAAGCTTTCTTT
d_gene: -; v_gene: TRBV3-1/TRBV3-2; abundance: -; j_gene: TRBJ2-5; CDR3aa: CASSQDGGSQETQYF; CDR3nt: TGTGCCAGCAGCCAAGATGGGGGGAGCCAAGAGACCCAGTACTTC
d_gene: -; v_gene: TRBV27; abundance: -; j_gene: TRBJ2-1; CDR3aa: CASSLSPTGVNEQFF; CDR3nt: TGTGCCAGCAGTTTATCCCCCACGGGGGTCAATGAGCAGTTCTTC
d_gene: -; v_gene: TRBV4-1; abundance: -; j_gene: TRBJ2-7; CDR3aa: CASSQDVVRGKNEQYF; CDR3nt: TGCGCCAGCAGCCAAGATGTGGTGAGAGGGAAGAACGAGCAGTACTTC
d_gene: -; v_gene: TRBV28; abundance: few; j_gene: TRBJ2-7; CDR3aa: CASTPRSATYEQYF; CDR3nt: TGTGCCAGCACCCCGAGGTCGGCGACGTACGAGCAGTACTTC
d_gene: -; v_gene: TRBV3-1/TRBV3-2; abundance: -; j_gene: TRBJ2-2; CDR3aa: CASSQGSAGELFF; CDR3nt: TGTGCCAGCAGCCAAGGGTCGGCCGGGGAGCTGTTTTTT
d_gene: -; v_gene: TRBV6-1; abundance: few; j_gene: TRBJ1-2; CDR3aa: CASSEQIRDIYGYTF; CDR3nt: TGTGCCAGCAGTGAGCAGATCCGGGACATCTATGGCTACACCTTC
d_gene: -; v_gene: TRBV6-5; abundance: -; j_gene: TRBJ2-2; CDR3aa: CASGRPPGTGELFF; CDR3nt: TGTGCCAGCGGTCGACCCCCGGGGACCGGGGAGCTGTTTTTT
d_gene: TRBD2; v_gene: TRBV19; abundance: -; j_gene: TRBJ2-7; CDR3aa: CASSIEGPASGGYEQYF; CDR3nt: TGTGCCAGTAGTATAGAGGGTCCTGCTAGCGGGGGCTACGAGCAGTACTTC